The 3 T cell receptor beta chains below were found in one sample sequenced in a study of CD8+CD57+ T cells in acquired aplastic anemia. Genomic DNA templated the TCR beta VDJ and CDR3 profiling. TCRdb reanalysed the reads using MiXCR and keeps one entry per CDR3 protein. The profile covers around 430,000 distinct CDR3 sequences, with over 25% appearing a single time and less than 0.85% taken by the ten largest. All patients picked for sequencing had shown, by flow cytometry, an expansion of CD8+CD57+ cells. The sample comprised sorted CD4+, CD8+, or CD8+CD57+ T cells (not recorded which) from PBMCs. Every receptor here comes from a human donor with aplastic anemia.

The chain employs TRBV10-3 and TRBJ2-2; no reliable D call. CDR3 size: 15 residues. V lost 2 bases, J lost 5 bases, and 12 bases lay in between. CDR1 ENHRY and CDR2 SYGVKD come from the germline V gene. This chain's CDR3 is CAISETHIWTGELFF. In DNA form, the CDR3 reads TGTGCCATCAGTGAGACACACATTTGGACCGGGGAGCTGTTTTTT.

The J gene is TRBJ1-6, the V gene TRBV10-3; TRBD1 matches at 9 bases. J lost 14 bases, V lost 4 bases, and 12 bases had no gene match. This CDR3 comprises 15 residues. CDR1 and CDR2 (germline): ENHRY, SYGVKD. The CDR3 coding sequence is TGTGCCATCAGTGTATCGGGACAGGGTGCTTCGGCCCTCCACTTT. Translated, it gives CAISVSGQGASALHF.

The chain is built from TRBV20-1 and TRBJ1-5; D may be TRBD1 (5 bases). Trimming removed 0 bases at V and 4 bases at J, with 19 bases between. The CDR3 contains 17 residues. Germline values: CDR1 DFQATT, CDR2 SNEGSKA (reference sequence). CDR3 sequence: CSARDPRLLEGNQPQHF. The CDR3, as DNA: TGCAGTGCTAGAGATCCTCGACTCCTCGAGGGGAATCAGCCCCAGCATTTT.